This TCR beta chain was obtained from a study of T cells in Graves' hyperthyroidism and ophthalmopathy. It was RNA transcripts that yielded the amplified TCR beta CDR3 regions. The study used the HTBI primer set for a first-round RT-PCR of the TCR CDR3. TCRdb itself ran the multiplex PCR reads through MiXCR, one entry per CDR3 protein. The sample records around 600,000 distinct CDR3 sequences, about 14% being singletons. This TCR came from a woman younger than 35 with Graves' ophthalmopathy. Sequencing was done on a sample of blood.

As DNA, the CDR3 is TGTGCCAGCAGCCCCGAGGAGTCGGGGTGGTCCGAGCAGTACTTC. Its translation: CASSPEESGWSEQYF. The rearrangement joins TRBV14 to TRBJ2-7; tentatively, D is TRBD2 (5 bases). CDR1 SGHDN and CDR2 FVKESK come from the germline V gene. Deletions cut 4 bases from V and 6 bases from J, with 19 bases between. CDR3 size: 15 residues.